These 17 T cell receptor beta chains were all obtained from the same sample, sequenced in a study of shared clonotypes between healthy human individuals. Assay: immunoSEQ multiplex PCR; the TCRdb copy retains only in-frame clones and omits some. The data show roughly 500,000 clones, 60% to 85% seen once. The sequenced sample consisted of PBMCs. All receptors come from a woman between 40 and 55 years old in good health. Some clones in this sample may be carry-over from other donors' samples.

V is TRBV10-3 and J is TRBJ1-5; 7 nucleotides align to TRBD1. CDR1 is ENHRY and CDR2 is SYGVKD in the germline V gene. The ends lost 6 bases at V and 7 bases at J; junction bases unmatched: 6. This CDR3 contains 13 residues. The CDR3 coding sequence is TGTGCCATCAGCCGGGACAGACGGCAGCCCCAGCATTTT. This gives the protein CAISRDRRQPQHF.

The rearrangement links TRBV7-2 to TRBJ2-1, with 9 bases lining up with TRBD1. The CDR3 is made up of 16 amino acids. The germline CDR1 and CDR2 sequences are SGHTA and FQGNSA. The V gene end was trimmed by 5 bases and the J gene end by 4 bases; junction bases not matched to a gene: 9. This CDR3 reads CASSPGGTGQYNEQFF. The DNA of the CDR3 is TGTGCCAGCAGCCCAGGTGGGACAGGGCAATACAATGAGCAGTTCTTC.

The chain couples TRBV5-8 to TRBJ1-1, with D hard to call. The length of the CDR3 is 13 residues. Germline V gene sequence: CDR1 SGHTS, CDR2 YDEGEE. Trimming left V 0 bases short and J 6 bases short, with 9 bases between. The CDR3 reads CASSLGTPAEAFF. As DNA, the CDR3 is TGTGCCAGCAGCTTGGGCACCCCGGCTGAAGCTTTCTTT. The full variable domain, with the rest looked up from reference TRBV5-8 and TRBJ1-1, is EAGVTQSPTHLIKTRGQQATLRCSPISGHTSVYWYQQALGLGLQFLLWYDEGEERNRGNFPPRFSGRQFPNYSSELNVNALELEDSALYLCASSLGTPAEAFFGQGTRLTVV.

The chain joins TRBV5-1 to TRBJ2-1, with D possibly being TRBD1 or TRBD2 (5 bases each). The CDR3 runs to 15 residues. Looked up from germline, CDR1 is SGHRS and CDR2 is YFSETQ. V lost 2 bases to trimming and J lost 0 bases, with 9 bases between them. This CDR3 reads CASSFGASSYNEQFF. The CDR3 DNA follows: TGCGCCAGCAGCTTCGGGGCGAGCTCCTACAATGAGCAGTTCTTC.

This chain joins TRBV18 and TRBJ2-1; the match to TRBD1 covers 11 bases. The CDR3 is 19 residues long. J gave up 5 bases and V 0 bases, and 12 bases lay outside the gene matches. Germline CDR1 reads KGHSH; CDR2 reads LQKENI. The CDR3 region has the DNA TGTGCCAGCTCACCACCTAATGGAAGAGGACAGGGGGCCAACAATGAGCAGTTCTTC. Translated: CASSPPNGRGQGANNEQFF.

The rearrangement uses TRBV7-8 and TRBJ2-1, with 13 bases matching TRBD2. The CDR3 loop spans 16 amino acids. With V trimmed by 5 bases and J by 3 bases, 4 bases remained unmatched. The V gene's germline CDR1 is SGHVS and CDR2 FQNEAQ. CDR3 amino acids: CASSGRTSGSYNEQFF. Written as DNA, the CDR3 is TGTGCCAGCAGCGGACGGACTAGCGGGAGCTACAATGAGCAGTTCTTC.

The chain is built from TRBV5-6 and TRBJ2-1, with a tentative D call TRBD2 (6 bases). The CDR3 has 14 amino acids. The V gene lost 4 bases and the J gene lost 5 bases, with 13 bases spanning the gap. CDR1 and CDR2 from the germline V gene are SGHDT and YYEEEE. CDR3 bases: TGTGCCAGCAGCCTAGGGACTGGTAACAATGAGCAGTTCTTC. The encoded protein is CASSLGTGNNEQFF.

A remark on this clone: An end of the junction does not agree with germline; a read error may underlie this. The chain employs TRBV30 and TRBJ2-7; weak D call: TRBD2 (7 bases). The germline V gene has CDR1 GTSNPN and CDR2 SVGIG (reference sequence). The CDR3 is made up of 11 amino acids. The CDR3 reads CAWGETGRVDF. DNA of the CDR3: TGTGCCTGGGGAGAAACAGGGAGGGTGGACTTC.

This clone was seen more than once but under ten times. DNA of the CDR3: TGCGCCAGCAGCCCGACAGGGGATGGCTACACCTTC. Translated: CASSPTGDGYTF. V and J are TRBV5-1 and TRBJ1-2; 8 nucleotides line up with TRBD1. This CDR3 has 12 amino acids. V trimming: 4 bases; J trimming: 6 bases; junction bases outside the gene matches: 2. The germline gives CDR1 SGHRS, CDR2 YFSETQ.

This clone was recorded once. The chain carries TRBV7-7 and TRBJ2-2, with D hard to call. Trimming cost V 2 bases and J 6 bases, with 7 bases left between them. Germline V gene sequence: CDR1 SSHAT, CDR2 FNYEAQ (reference sequence). The CDR3 extends over 13 amino acids. CDR3 coding DNA: TGTGCCAGCAGCTTATCCCATGCCGGGGAGCTGTTTTTT. This encodes CASSLSHAGELFF.

V usage is TRBV7-9 and J usage is TRBJ2-1, with 8 bases aligning to TRBD2. Germline trimming cut 6 bases from V and 0 bases from J; bases unmatched to any gene: 7. The CDR3 length is 16 residues. Germline V gives CDR1 SEHNR, CDR2 FQNEAQ (reference sequence). CDR3 region: CASSLIAGSSYNEQFF. The CDR3 DNA follows: TGTGCCAGCAGTCTTATAGCGGGAAGCTCCTACAATGAGCAGTTCTTC. Variable domain in full (rest from reference TRBV7-9 and TRBJ2-1): DTGVSQNPRHKITKRGQNVTFRCDPISEHNRLYWYRQTLGQGPEFLTYFQNEAQLEKSRLLSDRFSAERPKGSFSTLEIQRTEQGDSAMYLCASSLIAGSSYNEQFFGPGTRLTVL.

This rearrangement joins TRBV6-5 to TRBJ1-2; 8 nucleotides align to TRBD1. CDR1 MNHEY and CDR2 SVGAGI come from the germline V gene. CDR3 size: 15 residues. Trimming removed 0 bases from V and 5 bases from J; junction bases left unmatched: 5. The CDR3 coding sequence is TGTGCCAGCAGTTACTCGCTCAGGGGGCGATATGGCTACACCTTC. The encoded protein is CASSYSLRGRYGYTF.

DNA for the CDR3: TGTGCCAGCAGCTTGTCCGGCGGTCGCTCCTACGAGCAGTACTTC. Translated, it gives CASSLSGGRSYEQYF. This chain uses TRBV5-4 with TRBJ2-7, with no clear D. V was cut by 1 base and J by 0 bases, with 11 bases left in between. Looked up from germline, CDR1 is SGHNT and CDR2 is YYREEE (reference sequence). This CDR3 contains 15 residues.

The gene calls are TRBV5-4 and TRBJ2-3; 7 nucleotides align to TRBD2. J was trimmed by 3 bases and V by 3 bases; bases with no gene match: 13. Germline V gene lookup returns CDR1 SGHNT and CDR2 YYREEE (reference sequence). The CDR3 is made up of 17 amino acids. CDR3 coding DNA: TGTGCCAGCAGCTGGGGCGTGAGAGCTAGCGGTACAGATACGCAGTATTTT. It specifies CASSWGVRASGTDTQYF. Together with reference TRBV5-4 and TRBJ2-3, the CDR3 gives the full variable domain: ETGVTQSPTHLIKTRGQQVTLRCSSQSGHNTVSWYQQALGQGPQFIFQYYREEENGRGNFPPRFSGLQFPNYSSELNVNALELDDSALYLCASSWGVRASGTDTQYFGPGTRLTVL.

This clone showed up just a few times. This chain connects TRBV19 to TRBJ1-1; D is ambiguous. The germline V gene has CDR1 LNHDA and CDR2 SQIVND (reference sequence). The V and J ends lost 5 bases and 0 bases respectively, with 13 bases between them. The CDR3 consists of 15 residues. CDR3 region: CASSPPGGLNTEAFF. As DNA, the CDR3 is TGTGCCAGTAGTCCCCCGGGAGGCTTGAACACTGAAGCTTTCTTT.

The J gene is TRBJ1-1, the V gene TRBV2; D remains ambiguous. CDR3 length: 13 residues. Deletions cut 5 bases from V and 3 bases from J, with 10 bases between. In germline, CDR1 is SNHLY, CDR2 FYNNEI. The CDR3 DNA sequence: TGTGCCAGCAGTTGGGAGGGAGACACTGAAGCTTTCTTT. Translating gives CASSWEGDTEAFF.

The chain links TRBV10-1 to TRBJ2-7; D remains unclear. The CDR3 spans 14 residues. Germline CDR1 reads WNHNN; CDR2 reads SYGVQD (reference sequence). Trimming cost V 0 bases and J 2 bases, with 8 bases left between them. CDR3 sequence: CASSESGRTYEQYF. In DNA form, the CDR3 reads TGCGCCAGCAGTGAGTCAGGAAGGACCTACGAGCAGTACTTC.